This TCR beta chain was sequenced for a study of T cells after yellow fever vaccination. Template-switching 5'RACE yielded the TCR cDNA; a universal primer site and UMIs were added in the process. TCRdb passed the 5' RACE reads through MiXCR, listing each CDR3 protein once. The table includes over 65,000 distinct CDR3 sequences, more than 10% detected once. The CDR3 is 16 residues long. Per germline, CDR1 MNHNS and CDR2 SASEGT. The V end lost 6 bases, the J end lost 10 bases, and 22 bases lay between the germline ends. This clonotype has more than one count but fewer than ten. This sequence was found in a man between 18 and 29 years old who received the YFV17D yellow fever vaccine. V is TRBV6-1 and J is TRBJ1-6, with D perhaps TRBD1 (6 bases). Sequences were derived from CD8+ T cells not binding an NS4B(214-222) dextramer, sorted from PBMCs, sampled about 20 days after the first yellow fever vaccination. The CDR3 region has the DNA TGTGCCAGCAGCCCCAGCTGGGCAGGGGCACGGTCACCCCTCCACTTT. This translates into CASSPSWAGARSPLHF.